This T cell receptor (beta chain) was profiled in a study of response to subunit inactivated influenza vaccine. Each CDR3 protein gets one entry after TCRdb re-called the RT-PCR reads with MiXCR. Found here are hundreds of thousands of distinct CDR3 sequences, about 15% of them singletons; the top ten hold more than 9%. V was clipped by 3 bases and J by 3 bases; unmatched bases: 14. Germline values: CDR1 MNHEY, CDR2 SMNVEV (reference sequence). This CDR3 contains 18 residues. The input for sequencing was PBMCs from blood, taken roughly 13 days after vaccination. This receptor was taken from a man between 50 and 59 years old who received an inactivated influenza vaccine. The rearrangement joins TRBV27 to TRBJ2-4; 7 bases align to TRBD2. Here the CDR3 reads CASSFLAGAQAGKNIQYF. CDR3 in DNA: TGTGCCAGCAGTTTTTTAGCGGGCGCCCAAGCAGGCAAAAACATTCAGTACTTC.